This T cell receptor beta chain emerged from a study of blood T cell repertoires in COVID-19. As for the study in general: Whether acute or convalescent, the COVID-19 samples came from the United States, Italy and Spain. T cells, B-cell-depleted T cells, or PBMCs provided the cDNA or gDNA that served as material.

Original data processing: Estimates of nucleated cell counts were drawn from the amplification of reference gene primers. Using immunoSEQ multiplex PCR, the repertoire was profiled, and TCRdb retains in-frame clones only, with some absent. V, J and clone size derive from that table, while D and trimming were established from the DNA sequence. The sample records tens of thousands of clones, 80% being singletons. Specimen: peripheral blood. This receptor was obtained from a woman of 80 years or more with acute or convalescent COVID-19.

The CDR3 reads CSAGRDPQETQYF. In DNA form, the CDR3 reads TGCAGCGCCGGGAGGGACCCCCAAGAGACCCAGTACTTC. The chain joins TRBV29-1 to TRBJ2-5; 8 nucleotides align to TRBD2. This CDR3 has 13 residues. The J segment lost 1 base and the V segment lost 7 bases, leaving 5 bases of the junction unmatched. Germline V CDR1 and CDR2: SQVTM, ANQGSEA. The variable domain in full, with the rest retrieved from reference TRBV29-1 and TRBJ2-5, is SAVISQKPSRDICQRGTSLTIQCQVDSQVTMMFWYRQQPGQSLTLIATANQGSEATYESGFVIDKFPISRPNLTFSTLTVSNMSPEDSSIYLCSAGRDPQETQYFGPGTRLLVL.